What follows describes a single T cell receptor (beta chain). What it binds is not known. These data are taken from a study of siplizumab effects on memory and regulatory T cells. Overall study results and limits: Roughly 75-96% of proliferating CD4+ or CD8+ clones defied assignment to a naive or memory phenotype.

This CDR3 region has 13 residues. CDR1 is LNHDA and CDR2 is SQIVND in the germline V gene (reference sequence). V dropped 3 bases and J dropped 7 bases, with 10 bases sitting between them. TCRdb's table, derived via immunoSEQ multiplex PCR, lists solely in-frame clones and lacks some. The data show 94,000 or so clones, approximately 94% seen once. The material sequenced was CD8+ T cells sorted from blood. The chain uses TRBV19 and TRBJ1-5; D unclear. The TCR comes from a human donor in good health. The CDR3 DNA follows: TGTGCCAGTAGTATGGGTTTAGGACAGCCCCAGCATTTT. This codes for CASSMGLGQPQHF.